This T cell receptor beta chain is from a study of response to subunit inactivated influenza vaccine. Whole-study findings and limits: With each seasonal influenza vaccination, the authors suggested, few new T cells are recruited.

Each CDR3 protein gets one entry after TCRdb re-called the RT-PCR reads with MiXCR. The table includes hundreds of thousands of distinct CDR3 sequences, about 7.6% detected once. Germline V gives CDR1 SGDLS, CDR2 YYNGEE. The CDR3 has 16 amino acids. With 1 base clipped from V and 5 bases from J, the junction kept 8 bases outside the gene matches. This clonotype was counted only a few times. The antigen is not known. This sample comprised PBMCs from blood, obtained around 25 months after vaccination. The receptor comes from a man between 50 and 69 years old who received an inactivated influenza vaccine. The chain couples TRBV9 to TRBJ2-2, with 7 bases matching TRBD2. As DNA, the CDR3 is TGTGCCAGCAGCGTAAGCGGGGCGGCCCGAACCGGGGAGCTGTTTTTT. It translates to CASSVSGAARTGELFF.